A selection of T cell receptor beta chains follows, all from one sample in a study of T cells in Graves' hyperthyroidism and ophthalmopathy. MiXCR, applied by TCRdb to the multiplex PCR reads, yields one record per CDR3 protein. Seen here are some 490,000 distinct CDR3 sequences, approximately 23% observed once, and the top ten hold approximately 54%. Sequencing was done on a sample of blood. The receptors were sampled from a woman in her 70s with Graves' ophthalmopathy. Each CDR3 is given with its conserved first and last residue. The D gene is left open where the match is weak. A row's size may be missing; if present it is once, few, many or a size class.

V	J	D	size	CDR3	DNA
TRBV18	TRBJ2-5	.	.	CASSPSGNQETQYF	TGTGCCAGCTCACCTTCAGGAAACCAAGAGACCCAGTACTTC
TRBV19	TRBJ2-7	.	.	CASSQSTGRHEQYF	TGTGCCAGTAGTCAATCGACAGGGAGGCACGAGCAGTACTTC
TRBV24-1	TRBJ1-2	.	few	CATSDSTGYGYTF	TGTGCCACCAGTGATTCGACAGGCTATGGCTACACCTTC
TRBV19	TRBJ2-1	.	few	CASSIRGVYNEQFF	TGTGCCAGTAGCATCAGGGGAGTGTACAATGAGCAGTTCTTC
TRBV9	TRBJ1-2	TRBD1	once	CASSVGGTGVYGYTF	TGTGCCAGCAGCGTAGGTGGGACAGGGGTCTATGGCTACACCTTC
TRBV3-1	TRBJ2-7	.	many	CASSQTSYEQYF	TGTGCCAGCAGCCAAACATCTTACGAGCAGTACTTC
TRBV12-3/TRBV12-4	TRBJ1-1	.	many	CASGRKGDTEAFF	TGTGCCAGCGGTCGGAAGGGGGACACTGAAGCTTTCTTT
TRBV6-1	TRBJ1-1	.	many	CASSDQGRENTEAFF	TGTGCCAGCAGTGATCAAGGGAGGGAGAACACTGAAGCTTTCTTT
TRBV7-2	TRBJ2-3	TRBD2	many	CASRGGTSGGTQYF	TGTGCCAGCCGAGGGGGGACTAGCGGAGGTACGCAGTATTTT
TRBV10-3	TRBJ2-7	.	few	CAISASSKLAYEQYF	TGTGCCATCAGTGCCTCCTCTAAGCTAGCTTACGAGCAGTACTTC
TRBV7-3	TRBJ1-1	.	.	CASSFSGYTEAFF	TGTGCCAGCAGCTTTTCAGGGTACACTGAAGCTTTCTTT
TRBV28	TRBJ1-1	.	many	CASSFRMGNTEAFF	TGTGCCAGCAGTTTCCGGATGGGGAACACTGAAGCTTTCTTT
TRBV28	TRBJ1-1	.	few	CASLRDTEAFF	TGTGCCAGCCTCCGGGACACTGAAGCTTTCTTT
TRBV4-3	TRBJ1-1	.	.	CASSQVRLNTEAFF	TGCGCCAGCAGCCAAGTACGACTGAACACTGAAGCTTTCTTT
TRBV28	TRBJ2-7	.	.	CASTQGGWSSYEQYF	TGTGCCAGCACACAAGGCGGGTGGAGCTCCTACGAGCAGTACTTC
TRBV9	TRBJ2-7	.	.	CASSVVASRGEQYF	TGTGCCAGCAGCGTAGTAGCTAGCAGGGGCGAGCAGTACTTC
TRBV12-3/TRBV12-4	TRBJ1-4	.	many	CASSHRGAYGEKLFF	TGTGCCAGCAGCCATCGGGGGGCCTACGGTGAAAAACTGTTTTTT
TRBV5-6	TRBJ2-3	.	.	CASSQRLGTDTQYF	TGTGCCAGCAGCCAACGACTAGGAACAGATACGCAGTATTTT
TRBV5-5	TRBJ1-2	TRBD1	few	CASSSGQATYGYTF	TGTGCCAGCAGCTCTGGACAGGCGACCTATGGCTACACCTTC
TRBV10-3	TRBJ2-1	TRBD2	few	CAISEEVAGYNEQFF	TGTGCCATCAGTGAGGAGGTAGCGGGGTACAATGAGCAGTTCTTC
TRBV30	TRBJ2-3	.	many	CAWSTGAFGAQYF	TGTGCCTGGAGTACTGGGGCCTTCGGTGCGCAGTATTTT
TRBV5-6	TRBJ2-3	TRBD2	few	CASSLTLAGRDTQYF	TGTGCCAGCAGCTTGACACTAGCGGGTAGAGATACGCAGTATTTT
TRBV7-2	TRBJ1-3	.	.	CASSLSQPGGAGNTIYF	TGTGCCAGCAGCTTATCCCAGCCGGGGGGGGCTGGAAACACCATATATTTT
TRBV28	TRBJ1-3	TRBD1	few	CASTQQGASGNTIYF	TGTGCCAGCACCCAACAGGGGGCTTCTGGAAACACCATATATTTT
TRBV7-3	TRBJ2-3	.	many	CASSSAGTPPGTQYF	TGTGCCAGCAGTTCAGCCGGGACTCCGCCGGGTACGCAGTATTTT
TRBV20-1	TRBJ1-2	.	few	CSATSGTTNYGYTF	TGCAGTGCCACCTCCGGGACAACCAACTATGGCTACACCTTC
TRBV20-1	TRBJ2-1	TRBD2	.	CSARDSSGSSYNGQFF	TGCAGTGCTAGAGATTCTAGCGGGAGTTCCTACAATGGGCAGTTCTTC
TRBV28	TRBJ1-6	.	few	CASISADNSPLHF	TGTGCCAGCATAAGTGCCGACAATTCACCCCTCCACTTT
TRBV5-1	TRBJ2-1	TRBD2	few	CASSVRTSGSYNEQFF	TGCGCCAGCAGCGTACGCACTAGCGGGAGTTACAATGAGCAGTTCTTC
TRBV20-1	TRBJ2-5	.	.	CSAPDLGGETQYF	TGCAGTGCCCCCGACTTAGGGGGAGAGACCCAGTACTTC
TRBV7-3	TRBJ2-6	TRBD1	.	CASSGTGNQAGANVLTF	TGTGCCAGCAGCGGGACAGGGAATCAAGCTGGGGCCAACGTCCTGACTTTC
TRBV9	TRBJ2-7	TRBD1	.	CASSVTGGSYEQYF	TGTGCCAGCAGCGTGACAGGGGGCTCCTACGAGCAGTACTTC